One sample yielded the 18 T cell receptor beta chains listed below, sequenced in a study of T cells in localized non-small cell lung cancer. Generated by immunoSEQ multiplex PCR, the TCRdb table keeps only in-frame clones and is missing some. The profile shows some 66,000 clones, approximately 84% of them singletons. The sample here was peripheral blood, taken before any cancer treatment. The source of these receptors is a female donor of 60 years or more with stage I lung adenocarcinoma.

The gene calls are TRBV28 and TRBJ1-1; unclear D gene. V was cut by 6 bases and J by 2 bases, with 10 bases left in between. Germline V gene lookup returns CDR1 MDHEN and CDR2 SYDVKM. The CDR3 extends over 13 amino acids. CDR3 nucleotides: TGTGCCAGCAGCGCACCTATTAACACTGAAGCTTTCTTT. Its protein is CASSAPINTEAFF.

The chain links TRBV19 to TRBJ2-3, with a weak D call TRBD1 (6 bases). Trimming removed 3 bases from V and 2 bases from J, with 15 bases in between. This CDR3 has 16 residues. Germline lookup yields CDR1 LNHDA and CDR2 SQIVND (reference sequence). In DNA, the CDR3 is TGTGCCAGTAGTATCCGACCCGGACAGAACACAGATACGCAGTATTTT. Protein product: CASSIRPGQNTDTQYF.

The V call is TRBV7-2, the J call TRBJ2-2; D is perhaps TRBD2 (5 bases). The V end lost 3 bases, the J end lost 0 bases, and 8 bases lay between the germline ends. There are 15 residues in the CDR3. In germline, CDR1 is SGHTA, CDR2 FQGNSA. The CDR3: CASSLVASNTGELFF. As DNA, the CDR3 is TGTGCCAGCAGCTTGGTAGCGTCGAACACCGGGGAGCTGTTTTTT.

V gene TRBV29-1 combines with J gene TRBJ1-1; 11 bases are a match to TRBD1. Germline-derived CDR1 and CDR2 are SQVTM and ANQGSEA. This CDR3 comprises 16 residues. With V trimmed by 4 bases and J by 0 bases, 7 bases remained unmatched. The CDR3 nucleotides are TGCAGCGTTGTGGGGACAGGGGGGTTCATGAACACTGAAGCTTTCTTT. Amino acid sequence: CSVVGTGGFMNTEAFF.

V is TRBV10-1 and J is TRBJ2-7; D might be TRBD1 (6 bases). Germline V gives CDR1 WNHNN, CDR2 SYGVQD (reference sequence). CDR3 length equals 12 residues. Trimming stripped 4 bases from V and 3 bases from J, with 7 bases between. As DNA, the CDR3 is TGCGCCAGCAGTGGCAGGGGCTACGAGCAGTACTTC. Translating it yields CASSGRGYEQYF.

The rearrangement uses TRBV19 and TRBJ1-5, with unresolved D. CDR1 and CDR2 (germline): LNHDA, SQIVND (reference sequence). The CDR3 loop spans 15 amino acids. V was pared by 6 bases and J by 11 bases, with 23 bases between. The DNA for the CDR3 is TGTGCCAGTAGCACGATATCGGGCTCCCGTATGGCCCAGCATTTT. Protein product: CASSTISGSRMAQHF.

This clone has a single count. This chain joins TRBV7-9 and TRBJ1-1; 10 bases line up with TRBD1. The CDR3 runs to 16 residues. The germline CDR1 and CDR2 sequences are SEHNR and FQNEAQ (reference sequence). Trimming removed 2 bases from V and 1 base from J; junction bases left unmatched: 4. CDR3 DNA: TGTGCCAGCAGCTTACCTTGGACAGGGGGGAACACTGAAGCTTTCTTT. Translated: CASSLPWTGGNTEAFF.

V and J are TRBV28 and TRBJ1-6, with 10 nucleotides matching TRBD1. The CDR3 has 15 amino acids. Looked up from germline, CDR1 is MDHEN and CDR2 is SYDVKM. Trimming took 4 bases from V and 4 from J; bases not matched to a gene: 1. The CDR3 loop reads CASSSGQGYNSPLHF. CDR3 in DNA: TGTGCCAGCAGTTCGGGACAGGGGTATAATTCACCCCTCCACTTT. Based on the CDR3 plus reference TRBV28 and TRBJ1-6, the full variable domain is DVKVTQSSRYLVKRTGEKVFLECVQDMDHENMFWYRQDPGLGLRLIYFSYDVKMKEKGDIPEGYSVSREKKERFSLILESASTNQTSMYLCASSSGQGYNSPLHFGNGTRLTVT.

This clone is a singleton in its sample. The CDR3 loop reads CASSFRVSTEAFF. The CDR3 DNA sequence: TGCGCCAGCAGCTTCCGGGTGAGCACTGAAGCTTTCTTT. The rearrangement joins TRBV5-1 to TRBJ1-1, with D hard to call. V was cut by 2 bases and J by 4 bases, with 9 bases left in between. The CDR3 contains 13 residues. Germline V lookup: CDR1 SGHRS, CDR2 YFSETQ.

This chain links TRBV7-3 with TRBJ1-6; D not resolved. From germline, CDR1 is SGHTA and CDR2 FQGTGA. The CDR3 contains 15 residues. Trimming took off 1 base at V and 3 bases at J, with 7 bases between the two ends. The CDR3 coding sequence is TGTGCCAGCAGCTTAAGGGGAAACTATAATTCACCCCTCCACTTT. Protein product: CASSLRGNYNSPLHF.

The chain carries TRBV19 and TRBJ1-1, with a possible D match to TRBD1 (5 bases). The CDR3 extends over 16 amino acids. CDR1 is LNHDA and CDR2 is SQIVND in the germline V gene (reference sequence). V was shortened by 6 bases and J by 3 bases, with 20 bases between the two germline ends. The CDR3 spells CASRTGQALIHTEAFF. For the CDR3, the DNA is TGTGCCAGTAGGACGGGGCAGGCTTTAATACACACTGAAGCTTTCTTT. Based on the CDR3 plus reference TRBV19 and TRBJ1-1, the full variable domain is DGGITQSPKYLFRKEGQNVTLSCEQNLNHDAMYWYRQDPGQGLRLIYYSQIVNDFQKGDIAEGYSVSREKKESFPLTVTSAQKNPTAFYLCASRTGQALIHTEAFFGQGTRLTVV.

V and J are TRBV10-3 and TRBJ1-1; 7 nucleotides match TRBD1. Germline CDR1 reads ENHRY; CDR2 reads SYGVKD. Trimming removed 6 bases from V and 0 bases from J; junction bases left unmatched: 1. The CDR3 sequence is 13 residues long. The chain's CDR3 is CAIRQGMNTEAFF. The CDR3 DNA follows: TGTGCCATCAGACAGGGGATGAACACTGAAGCTTTCTTT.

This rearrangement joins TRBV2 to TRBJ2-5; tentatively, D is TRBD1 (6 bases). Germline V gene lookup returns CDR1 SNHLY and CDR2 FYNNEI. V was pared by 3 bases and J by 1 base, with 12 bases between. The CDR3 has 15 residues. CDR3 loop: CASSDGQPIQETQYF. CDR3 nucleotides: TGTGCCAGCAGTGATGGACAGCCTATCCAAGAGACCCAGTACTTC.

The V gene is TRBV5-1, the J gene TRBJ2-3; D is unclear. V was clipped by 2 bases and J by 6 bases, with 13 bases between them. This CDR3 region has 14 residues. Germline V gene lookup returns CDR1 SGHRS and CDR2 YFSETQ. CDR3 amino acids: CASSFSKVVDTQYF. The CDR3 DNA sequence: TGCGCCAGCAGCTTTTCGAAGGTGGTGGATACGCAGTATTTT.

The chain employs TRBV2 and TRBJ1-6, with D unclear. The CDR3 runs to 16 residues. Germline-derived CDR1 and CDR2 are SNHLY and FYNNEI. V was clipped by 5 bases and J by 7 bases, with 18 bases between them. The CDR3 sequence: CASSTGPPRLNSPLHF. CDR3 nucleotides: TGTGCCAGCAGTACTGGACCGCCCCGGCTAAATTCACCCCTCCACTTT.

This clone was recorded only once. The chain uses TRBV7-2 and TRBJ2-1; no firm D call. Deletions cut 5 bases from V and 0 bases from J, with 17 bases between. The CDR3 is made up of 17 amino acids. Germline assignment: CDR1 SGHTA and CDR2 FQGNSA. CDR3 in amino acids: CASSKRPQFSSYNEQFF. In DNA form, the CDR3 reads TGTGCCAGCAGCAAAAGACCCCAGTTTAGCTCCTACAATGAGCAGTTCTTC.

The chain combines TRBV4-1 with TRBJ2-7; D may be TRBD1 (5 bases). This CDR3 is 15 amino acids long. The germline gives CDR1 MGHRA, CDR2 YSYEKL. The V gene lost 2 bases and the J gene lost 0 bases, with 11 bases spanning the gap. DNA of the CDR3: TGCGCCAGCAGCCAATACACGGACAACTCCTACGAGCAGTACTTC. This translates into CASSQYTDNSYEQYF.

The rearrangement links TRBV11-3 to TRBJ2-3; D call uncertain. Germline assignment: CDR1 SGHNT and CDR2 YENEEA. The CDR3 sequence is 13 residues long. Trimming removed 7 bases at V and 1 base at J, with 9 bases between. The CDR3 DNA reads as TGTGCCAGCATCCCGAGCGGCACAGATACGCAGTATTTT. This codes for CASIPSGTDTQYF.